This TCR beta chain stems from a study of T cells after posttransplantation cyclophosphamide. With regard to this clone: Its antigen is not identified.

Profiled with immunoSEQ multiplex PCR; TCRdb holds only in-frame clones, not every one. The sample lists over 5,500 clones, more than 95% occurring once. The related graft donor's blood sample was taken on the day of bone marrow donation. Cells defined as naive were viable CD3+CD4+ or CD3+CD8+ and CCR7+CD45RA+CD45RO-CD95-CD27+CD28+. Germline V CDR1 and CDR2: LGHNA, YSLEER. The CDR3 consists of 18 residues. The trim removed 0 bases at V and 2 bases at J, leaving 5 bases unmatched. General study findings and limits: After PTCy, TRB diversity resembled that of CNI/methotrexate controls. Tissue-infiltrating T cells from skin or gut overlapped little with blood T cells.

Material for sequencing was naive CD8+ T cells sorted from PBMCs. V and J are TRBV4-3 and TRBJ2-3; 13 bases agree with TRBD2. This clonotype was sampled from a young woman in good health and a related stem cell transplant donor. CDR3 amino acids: CASSQEEGLAGFTDTQYF. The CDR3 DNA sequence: TGCGCCAGCAGCCAAGAGGAGGGACTAGCGGGGTTCACAGATACGCAGTATTTT.